Listed below are T cell receptor beta chains from one sample, sequenced in a study of cytomegalovirus exposure and HLA in healthy donors. Method: immunoSEQ multiplex PCR; TCRdb's copy keeps in-frame clones and lacks some. The table records some 150,000 clones, about 82% of them present only once. The specimen sequenced was PBMCs. These receptors came from a female donor in good health and CMV-seropositive. Each CDR3 is given with its conserved first and last residue. A D gene is named only where the DNA matches it firmly. Size is stated for part of the rows, as once, few or many counts, or as a class when the clone is expanded.

clone_size j_call v_call d_call cdr3_aa cdr3_nt
- TRBJ2-1 TRBV15 TRBD1 CATSRVDRDRGYNEQFF TGTGCCACCAGCAGAGTCGACCGGGACAGGGGCTACAATGAGCAGTTCTTC
once TRBJ2-3 TRBV5-1 - CASSLQGGTDTQYF TGCGCCAGCAGCTTACAGGGCGGCACAGATACGCAGTATTTT
few TRBJ2-1 TRBV21-1 - CASSKPTSGRRSHEQFF TGTGCCAGCAGCAAACCTACTAGCGGGAGGAGGTCCCATGAGCAGTTCTTC
- TRBJ2-7 TRBV6-5 - CASRRDLRMDYEQYF TGTGCCAGCAGGCGGGACCTCAGGATGGACTACGAGCAGTACTTC
- TRBJ1-4 TRBV5-5 - CASSSRDNNEKLFF TGTGCCAGCAGCTCCCGGGACAATAATGAAAAACTGTTTTTT
- TRBJ2-1 TRBV6-5 TRBD1 CASSAGTASYNEQFF TGTGCCAGCAGTGCCGGGACAGCCTCCTACAATGAGCAGTTCTTC
- TRBJ2-7 TRBV6-1 - CASSYLTGSYEQYF TGTGCCAGCAGTTATTTAACAGGGTCGTACGAGCAGTACTTC
- TRBJ2-3 TRBV10-3 TRBD2 CAISGTSYSTDTQYF TGTGCCATCAGCGGGACTAGCTATAGCACAGATACGCAGTATTTT
- TRBJ1-5 TRBV5-1 - CASSLSGPNQPQHF TGCGCCAGCAGCTTGTCGGGTCCAAATCAGCCCCAGCATTTT
- TRBJ1-2 TRBV5-1 - CASAIRPGESGYTF TGCGCCAGCGCAATAAGGCCCGGGGAGAGTGGCTACACCTTC